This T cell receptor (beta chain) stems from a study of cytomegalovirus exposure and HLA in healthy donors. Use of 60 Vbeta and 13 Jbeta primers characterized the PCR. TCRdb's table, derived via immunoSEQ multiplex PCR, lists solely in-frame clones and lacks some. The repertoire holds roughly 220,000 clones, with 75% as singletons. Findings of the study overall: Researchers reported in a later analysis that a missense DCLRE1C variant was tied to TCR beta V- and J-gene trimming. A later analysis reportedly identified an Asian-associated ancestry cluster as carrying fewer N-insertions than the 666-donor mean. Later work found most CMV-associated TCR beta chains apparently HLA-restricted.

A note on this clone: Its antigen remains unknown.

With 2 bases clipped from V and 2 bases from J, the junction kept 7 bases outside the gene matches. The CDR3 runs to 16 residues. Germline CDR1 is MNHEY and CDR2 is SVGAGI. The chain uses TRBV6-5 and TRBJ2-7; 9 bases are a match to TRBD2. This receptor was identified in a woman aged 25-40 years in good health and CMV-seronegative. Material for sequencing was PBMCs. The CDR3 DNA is TGTGCCAGCAGTTACGGTATGAGCGGGAGGACCTACGAGCAGTACTTC. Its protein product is CASSYGMSGRTYEQYF.